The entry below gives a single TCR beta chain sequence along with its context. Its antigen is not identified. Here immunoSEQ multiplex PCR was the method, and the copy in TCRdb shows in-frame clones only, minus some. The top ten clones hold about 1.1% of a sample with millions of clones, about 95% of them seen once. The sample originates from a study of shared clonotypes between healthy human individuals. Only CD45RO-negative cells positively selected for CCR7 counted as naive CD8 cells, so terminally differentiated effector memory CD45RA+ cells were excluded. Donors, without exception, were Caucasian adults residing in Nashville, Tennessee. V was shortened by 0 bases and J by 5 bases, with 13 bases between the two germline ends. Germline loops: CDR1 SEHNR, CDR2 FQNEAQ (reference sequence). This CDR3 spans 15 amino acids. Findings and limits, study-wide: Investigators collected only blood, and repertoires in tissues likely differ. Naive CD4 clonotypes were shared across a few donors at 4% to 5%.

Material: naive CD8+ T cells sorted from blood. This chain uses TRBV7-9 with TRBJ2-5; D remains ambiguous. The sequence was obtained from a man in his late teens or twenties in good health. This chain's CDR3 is CASSLARDVRETQYF. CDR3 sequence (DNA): TGTGCCAGCAGCTTAGCGCGAGACGTTCGGGAGACCCAGTACTTC.